The 29 T cell receptor beta chains reported below all come from one sample, sequenced in a study of T-cell memory formation after mild COVID-19. TCRdb passed the 5' RACE reads through MiXCR, listing each CDR3 protein once. Among about 560,000 distinct CDR3 sequences listed, 17% were seen once. Source material: PBMCs or a T cell subset sorted from them (not recorded which). The receptors were gathered from an adult woman who had mild COVID-19 (a few samples of this study predate the infection). Cell type and time point are not known.

This clonotype was observed a few times. This sequence joins TRBV9 and TRBJ1-5, with TRBD1 matching 7 bases. The CDR3 spans 14 residues. Germline V lookup: CDR1 SGDLS, CDR2 YYNGEE. With V trimmed by 4 bases and J by 5 bases, 6 bases remained unmatched. DNA for the CDR3: TGTGCCAGCAGCCAGGGGGGTTCTTATCAGCCCCAGCATTTT. Its protein product is CASSQGGSYQPQHF.

The sample holds a few counts of this clonotype. The genes are TRBV7-9 and TRBJ1-1; possible D gene TRBD1, 6 bases. V gave up 10 bases and J gave up 0 bases, with 18 bases separating them. The CDR3 extends over 15 amino acids. The germline gives CDR1 SEHNR, CDR2 FQNEAQ (reference sequence). The CDR3 is CATEGGAALNTEAFF. The CDR3 DNA sequence: TGTGCCACCGAGGGGGGGGCAGCGTTGAACACTGAAGCTTTCTTT.

This rearrangement joins TRBV5-4 to TRBJ2-7; TRBD1 matches at 7 bases. Germline values: CDR1 SGHNT, CDR2 YYREEE (reference sequence). V shed 0 bases and J 1 base; nucleotides not matched to a gene: 4. The CDR3 is made up of 15 amino acids. The CDR3 reads CASSLAGTVSYEQYF. For the CDR3, the DNA is TGTGCCAGCAGCTTGGCCGGGACAGTATCCTACGAGCAGTACTTC.

A single count supports this clonotype. The V gene is TRBV27, the J gene TRBJ1-5; D is perhaps TRBD1 (6 bases). V shed 5 bases and J shed 5 bases, with 13 bases lying between them. Germline loops: CDR1 MNHEY, CDR2 SMNVEV (reference sequence). This CDR3 contains 14 residues. The CDR3 bases are TGTGCCAGCAGTGCATACAGGGCAGATCAGCCCCAGCATTTT. Encoded protein: CASSAYRADQPQHF.

The gene calls are TRBV6-1 and TRBJ1-2; D might be TRBD1 (5 bases). V was clipped by 6 bases and J by 3 bases, with 17 bases between them. This CDR3 comprises 15 residues. Germline V gene lookup returns CDR1 MNHNS and CDR2 SASEGT. The DNA for the CDR3 is TGTGCCAGCAGACCCGAGAGGGGCGGGTACTATGGCTACACCTTC. Encoded protein: CASRPERGGYYGYTF.

This clonotype was seen only a few times. It may be a read error: a sequence one base away is much more abundant. The chain combines TRBV2 with TRBJ1-5, with D maybe TRBD1 (5 bases). Per the germline V gene, CDR1 is SNHLY and CDR2 is FYNNEI. Trimming stripped 5 bases from V and 4 bases from J, with 9 bases between. The CDR3 covers 13 residues. The CDR3: CASSREGNQPQHF. CDR3 bases: TGTGCCAGCAGTCGAGAGGGGAATCAGCCCCAGCATTTT.

This clonotype was counted ten times or more. The genes are TRBV15 and TRBJ2-7; D is ambiguous. The CDR3 sequence is 14 residues long. Germline loops: CDR1 LNHNV, CDR2 YYDKDF (reference sequence). V lost 2 bases and J 2 bases, leaving 10 bases between the germline ends. CDR3 loop: CATSRTRTTYEQYF. The CDR3 nucleotides are TGTGCCACCAGCAGAACCAGGACGACCTACGAGCAGTACTTC.

This clonotype was recorded many times. The genes are TRBV20-1 and TRBJ2-5, with TRBD1 identical over 7 bases. V lost 7 bases and J lost 4; bases outside the gene matches: 12. The V gene's germline CDR1 is DFQATT and CDR2 SNEGSKA (reference sequence). The CDR3 length is 14 residues. The CDR3 DNA sequence: TGCAGTGGGCTCTGGGGAAGGGGGCCAGAGACCCAGTACTTC. Amino acids: CSGLWGRGPETQYF.

This chain uses TRBV7-9 with TRBJ1-1; TRBD1 is a possible D gene (5 bases). This CDR3 spans 14 amino acids. The V and J ends lost 4 bases and 4 bases respectively, with 13 bases between them. Germline loops: CDR1 SEHNR, CDR2 FQNEAQ (reference sequence). CDR3 bases: TGTGCCAGCAGCTCCACCAGGGAGCCCACTGAAGCTTTCTTT. Translated, it gives CASSSTREPTEAFF.

A few counts support this clonotype. The rearrangement uses TRBV6-5 and TRBJ1-4; D remains unclear. CDR3 length: 15 amino acids. Trimming removed 6 bases at V and 3 bases at J, with 14 bases between. Germline CDR1 is MNHEY and CDR2 is SVGAGI. The CDR3 reads CASRTRVGANEKLFF. In nucleotides, the CDR3 is TGTGCCAGCAGGACCCGGGTCGGGGCTAATGAAAAACTGTTTTTT.

This clonotype was recorded a few times. For the CDR3, the DNA is TGTGCCAGCAGTATAGCGGAGGACACAGATACGCAGTATTTT. Translated: CASSIAEDTDTQYF. The V call is TRBV6-2 or TRBV6-3, the J call TRBJ2-3; D may be TRBD2 (6 bases). The CDR3 is made up of 14 amino acids. From germline, CDR1 is MNHEY and CDR2 SVGEGT. The V end was cut by 5 bases, the J end by 2 bases, with 11 bases between.

J is TRBJ2-1 and V is TRBV11-1; D is unresolved. The CDR3 is made up of 15 amino acids. Germline V gene data show CDR1 as SGHAT and CDR2 as FQDESV (reference sequence). The V end was cut by 4 bases, the J end by 0 bases, with 10 bases between. The CDR3 bases are TGTGCCAGCAGCTACCCTGGGCTCTCCTACAATGAGCAGTTCTTC. It codes for CASSYPGLSYNEQFF.

This clonotype has a handful of counts. The V and J genes are TRBV6-5 and TRBJ2-7; D is uncertain. The CDR3 runs to 13 residues. V lost 6 bases and J 4 bases, leaving 13 bases between the germline ends. Germline-derived CDR1 and CDR2 are MNHEY and SVGAGI. The CDR3 is CASRPAMLYEQYF. The CDR3 DNA reads TGTGCCAGCAGACCCGCTATGCTTTACGAGCAGTACTTC.

This clonotype was found many times. The chain has TRBV5-1 and TRBJ1-1, with TRBD1 identical over 7 bases. Germline V lookup: CDR1 SGHRS, CDR2 YFSETQ. With V trimmed by 4 bases and J by 1 base, 10 bases remained unmatched. The CDR3 runs 16 residues. The DNA of the CDR3 is TGCGCCAGCAGCACCGACCCAGGGGGTACGAACACTGAAGCTTTCTTT. It translates to CASSTDPGGTNTEAFF.

This clonotype has only a few counts. The chain recombines TRBV6-5 with TRBJ1-2; tentatively, D is TRBD1 (6 bases). Germline V gene lookup returns CDR1 MNHEY and CDR2 SVGAGI. The V end was cut by 1 base, the J end by 1 base, with 10 bases between. The CDR3 length is 15 residues. DNA of the CDR3: TGTGCCAGCAGTTACTTCAGGGGAGTTAACTATGGCTACACCTTC. It is translated as CASSYFRGVNYGYTF.

Only a few counts were recorded for this clonotype. The chain joins TRBV10-3 to TRBJ2-1; D is perhaps TRBD2 (6 bases). Trimming took 4 bases from V and 4 from J, leaving 11 bases between them. CDR1 is ENHRY, CDR2 SYGVKD, per germline. The CDR3 is made up of 14 amino acids. CDR3 sequence reads: CAISADREYNEQFF. CDR3 bases: TGTGCCATCAGTGCCGACCGGGAGTACAATGAGCAGTTCTTC.

The V gene is TRBV7-9, the J gene TRBJ1-1; no clear D gene. This CDR3 comprises 16 residues. Germline CDR1 reads SEHNR; CDR2 reads FQNEAQ (reference sequence). V was trimmed by 4 bases and J by 1 base, leaving 16 bases between them. CDR3 nucleotide sequence: TGTGCCAGCAGCTCCACCCGGTATACGGCGAACACTGAAGCTTTCTTT. Its translation: CASSSTRYTANTEAFF.

This clonotype was seen a few times. V is TRBV12-3 or TRBV12-4 and J is TRBJ1-5; 11 positions agree with TRBD1. There are 17 residues in the CDR3. Germline trimming cut 3 bases from V and 0 bases from J; bases unmatched to any gene: 4. The DNA for the CDR3 is TGTGCCAGCAGTTTTGGACAGGGGGCATATAGCAATCAGCCCCAGCATTTT. Its protein product is CASSFGQGAYSNQPQHF.

This clonotype was counted a few times. The chain joins TRBV7-2 to TRBJ2-1, with D perhaps TRBD1 or TRBD2 (5 bases each). V was clipped by 2 bases and J by 8 bases, with 19 bases between them. The CDR3 covers 16 residues. Germline loops: CDR1 SGHTA, CDR2 FQGNSA. The CDR3 DNA follows: TGTGCCAGCAGCTTAATCCCTTACCAGGGACGCGATGAGCAGTTCTTC. Encoded protein: CASSLIPYQGRDEQFF.

J is TRBJ2-5 and V is TRBV11-2; 10 bases fit TRBD1. Losses at the gene ends were 5 bases for V and 5 bases for J; bases not matched to a gene: 8. The CDR3 is 15 residues long. CDR1 SGHAT and CDR2 FQNNGV come from the germline V gene. CDR3 protein: CASSQGAGQGETQYF. CDR3 nucleotides: TGTGCCAGCAGCCAGGGGGCGGGACAGGGGGAGACCCAGTACTTC.

This chain links TRBV20-1 with TRBJ2-3; TRBD2 aligns across 7 bases. The ends lost 4 bases at V and 7 bases at J; junction bases unmatched: 14. Germline assignment: CDR1 DFQATT and CDR2 SNEGSKA (reference sequence). This CDR3 has 15 residues. The CDR3 reads CSANETSLPLNTQYF. In nucleotides, the CDR3 is TGCAGTGCTAACGAGACTAGCCTACCACTTAATACGCAGTATTTT.

This clonotype was recorded a few times. This rearrangement joins TRBV9 to TRBJ2-1; 7 positions agree with TRBD1. Trimming cost V 4 bases and J 5 bases; bases outside gene matches: 6. Germline V gene sequence: CDR1 SGDLS, CDR2 YYNGEE. This CDR3 has 14 residues. Here the CDR3 reads CASSLQGRDNEQFF. CDR3 sequence (DNA): TGTGCCAGCAGCTTACAGGGGCGGGACAATGAGCAGTTCTTC.

The genes are TRBV4-3 and TRBJ2-3, with 10 bases lining up with TRBD2. After removal of 2 bases from V and 4 bases from J, the junction contained 6 bases not matched to a gene. Per the germline V gene, CDR1 is LGHNA and CDR2 is YSLEER. There are 16 residues in the CDR3. CDR3 amino acids: CASSQRLAGGADTQYF. CDR3 bases: TGCGCCAGCAGCCAACGTTTAGCGGGAGGAGCAGATACGCAGTATTTT.

The CDR3 region is CASSIGLAPSNTGELFF. CDR3 DNA sequence: TGTGCCAGCAGCATCGGACTAGCACCCTCCAACACCGGGGAGCTGTTTTTT. The J gene is TRBJ2-2, the V gene TRBV9; 8 positions match TRBD2. After removal of 4 bases from V and 2 bases from J, the junction contained 10 bases not matched to a gene. The CDR3 covers 17 residues. CDR1 and CDR2 from the germline V gene are SGDLS and YYNGEE.

The genes are TRBV20-1 and TRBJ2-3; 7 positions agree with TRBD2. The length of the CDR3 is 14 residues. Germline V gives CDR1 DFQATT, CDR2 SNEGSKA (reference sequence). Trimming at V came to 6 bases and at J to 0 bases, leaving 6 bases not matched to a gene. Here the CDR3 reads CSADRGSSTDTQYF. CDR3 DNA sequence: TGCAGTGCGGACCGCGGGAGCAGCACAGATACGCAGTATTTT.

This clonotype was observed a few times. The chain is built from TRBV9 and TRBJ2-1; 7 nucleotides match TRBD2. With V trimmed by 0 bases and J by 6 bases, 6 bases remained unmatched. Germline loops: CDR1 SGDLS, CDR2 YYNGEE. The CDR3 runs to 15 residues. CDR3: CASSVASGLGNEQFF. In DNA, the CDR3 is TGTGCCAGCAGCGTAGCTAGCGGTCTAGGCAATGAGCAGTTCTTC.

The chain combines TRBV7-9 with TRBJ2-5; the D gene is possibly TRBD2 (5 bases). Per germline, CDR1 SEHNR and CDR2 FQNEAQ (reference sequence). Trimming removed 4 bases from V and 4 bases from J, with 16 bases in between. CDR3 length equals 15 residues. This chain's CDR3 is CASSSHPLAGETQYF. CDR3 nucleotides: TGTGCCAGCAGCTCCCACCCCCTAGCCGGAGAGACCCAGTACTTC.

This clonotype has a handful of counts. This rearrangement joins TRBV27 to TRBJ2-7; 7 bases agree with TRBD1. The germline gives CDR1 MNHEY, CDR2 SMNVEV (reference sequence). The V gene end was trimmed by 6 bases and the J gene end by 3 bases; junction bases not matched to a gene: 8. This CDR3 spans 14 amino acids. CDR3 amino acids: CASSSGQKFYEQYF. CDR3 DNA sequence: TGTGCCAGCAGCTCGGGACAGAAATTCTACGAGCAGTACTTC.

The gene calls are TRBV12-3 or TRBV12-4 and TRBJ2-2, with a tentative D call TRBD1 (5 bases). The CDR3 extends over 13 amino acids. V dropped 7 bases and J dropped 6 bases, with 12 bases sitting between them. The CDR3 sequence: CASTLQVSGELFF. Written as DNA, the CDR3 is TGTGCCAGCACCCTACAGGTCTCCGGGGAGCTGTTTTTT.